The source of this T cell receptor (beta chain) is a study of blood T cell repertoires in COVID-19 (dated by TCRdb to the early 2020s). Turning to the overall study: Samples from collaborators originated in the United States, Italy and Spain and spanned both the acute and convalescent phases of COVID-19. The prospective study material was composed of cDNA or gDNA derived from T cells, B-cell-depleted T cells, or PBMCs. The sample metadata nearly always contained a de-identified subject ID, COVID-19 status, age in years and sex. The samples were drawn from the first 160 participants of the ongoing ImmuneRACE study and from over a thousand subjects provided by 6 global collaborators. The dataset comprised deeply sampled blood TCRbeta repertoires from subjects exposed to, actively infected with, or recovered from COVID-19. A freely available public database, intended as a resource for researchers studying the immune response to SARS-CoV-2, is where the repertoires were released. Where HLA class I and class II types were available, the types were taken from metadata supplied by the sample provider, not from assay-based typing. Here is what the overall study found, with its caveats: Clinical and demographic metadata were provided uncurated, with the amount varying by source and participant.

From the cysteine up to the phenylalanine, the CDR3 has a length of 16 residues. This entry keeps only the CDR3 DNA: 48 bases, framed from base 1. At the junction V is shortened by 0 bases and J by 3 bases, with 15 bases in between. Looking up the germline V gene (reference sequence) yields CDR1 SGHNT and CDR2 YYREEE. In Seattle, one collaborating source enrolled patients while the infection was active and tracked those patients longitudinally over the course of disease. The collaborating institutions used their own protocols to collect whole blood in K2EDTA tubes. For TCRbeta analysis, collaborators shipped samples as frozen whole blood, isolated PBMCs, or DNA extracted from either of those sample types. As regards this clone: Its antigen is still unknown. Per-nucleotide qualities are absent, and no much larger clonotype sits a single base away.

The immunoSEQ Assay, a bias-controlled multiplex PCR, was used to amplify TCRbeta CDR3 regions from genomic DNA. Per the source publication's procedure: The number of nucleated cells in each sample was estimated by amplification of reference gene primers within the assay. Sequence reads were collapsed and filtered to measure the absolute abundance of every unique TCRbeta CDR3 rearrangement. For each sample, productive Simpson clonality was calculated as the square root of Simpson's diversity index over productive rearrangements. TCRdb retrieved this table from immuneACCESS and kept in-frame rearrangements only. Not all clones are present; in checked studies, unresolved V genes account for under half, and no reason is known for the remainder. V and J calls and clone size come straight from that table; D and trimming were deduced from the DNA. The sample contains 250,000 to 350,000 clones, around 90% of them found a single time. Of the sample, about 6.8% falls within the top ten clones.

This sequence was found in a woman under 40 with COVID-19, enrolled during active disease. This chain is built from TRBV5-4 and TRBJ1-1; the D region possibly corresponds to TRBD1 (5 bases align). The sample was peripheral blood. The CDR3 sequence is CASSLGGRVTHTEAFF. The sequenced DNA: TGTGCCAGCAGCTTGGGGGGCAGGGTTACCCACACTGAAGCTTTCTTT.